Listed below are T cell receptor beta chains from one sample, sequenced in a study of T-cell reconstitution after alpha-beta-depleted transplantation in children. TCRdb used MiXCR to reprocess the PCR reads, holding one entry per CDR3 protein. This sample has 150,000 to 250,000 distinct CDR3 sequences, with more than 12% found just once. This specimen consisted of PBMCs from the stem cell graft donor, obtained from the stem cell graft. Every receptor here comes from a human donor who donated a stem cell graft to a child with acute lymphoblastic leukemia. CDR3s include the opening cysteine and the closing phenylalanine or tryptophan. The order of the fields is J gene, clone size, V gene, D gene, CDR3 protein, CDR3 DNA. The D gene is left open where the match is weak. The size field is filled for only some rows; it gives once, few, many or a size class.

>TRBJ2-5|many|TRBV5-1|.
CASSLGSPRETQYF
TGCGCCAGCAGCCTGGGGTCACCGCGGGAGACCCAGTACTTC
>TRBJ2-1|few|TRBV12-3/TRBV12-4|.
CASTQDEEQFF
TGTGCCAGCACCCAGGACGAGGAGCAGTTCTTC
>TRBJ2-1|.|TRBV28|TRBD2
CASSLGLASNEQFF
TGTGCCAGCAGTTTGGGACTAGCCAGCAATGAGCAGTTCTTC
>TRBJ2-3|many|TRBV20-1|TRBD2
CSARQTSGGTDTQYF
TGCAGTGCTAGACAGACTAGCGGGGGCACAGATACGCAGTATTTT
>TRBJ1-5|.|TRBV6-1|.
CASSQTGYNQPQHF
TGTGCCAGCAGCCAGACGGGTTACAATCAGCCCCAGCATTTT
>TRBJ2-7|.|TRBV28|.
CASSLWGPNAEQYF
TGTGCCAGCAGTTTATGGGGCCCCAACGCCGAGCAGTACTTC
>TRBJ1-2|many|TRBV6-5|.
CASTPGGAYGYTF
TGTGCCAGCACTCCGGGGGGCGCATATGGCTACACCTTC
>TRBJ2-3|few|TRBV4-2|TRBD2
CASSQPGLAGPDTQYF
TGTGCCAGCAGCCAACCGGGACTAGCTGGGCCAGATACGCAGTATTTT
>TRBJ2-3|.|TRBV7-9|.
CASSTSGRPTDTRYF
TGTGCCAGCAGCACCTCGGGCCGCCCCACAGATACGCGGTATTTT
>TRBJ2-3|many|TRBV12-3/TRBV12-4|.
CASSFGPHGPDTQYF
TGTGCCAGCAGTTTCGGACCTCACGGGCCAGATACGCAGTATTTT
>TRBJ1-2|many|TRBV19|.
CASSQGPSGYTF
TGTGCCAGTAGCCAGGGTCCCAGCGGCTACACCTTC
>TRBJ2-1|.|TRBV5-4|.
CASRGGNEQFF
TGTGCCAGCAGAGGGGGCAATGAGCAGTTCTTC
>TRBJ2-1|.|TRBV12-3/TRBV12-4|TRBD2
CASSLTSDNEQFF
TGTGCCAGCAGTTTGACTAGCGACAATGAGCAGTTCTTC
>TRBJ2-3|.|TRBV10-1|TRBD1
CASSDTGAHLDTQYF
TGCGCCAGCAGTGATACAGGGGCCCACTTAGATACGCAGTATTTT
>TRBJ1-5|many|TRBV20-1|.
CSARRGVNQPQHF
TGCAGTGCTAGAAGGGGAGTCAATCAGCCCCAGCATTTT
>TRBJ2-4|few|TRBV19|TRBD2
CASSLRPSGTAKNIQYF
TGTGCCAGTAGTCTTCGGCCTAGCGGAACAGCCAAAAACATTCAGTACTTC
>TRBJ2-7|many|TRBV7-9|TRBD2
CASSSLAGVNEF
TGTGCCAGCAGCTCGTTAGCGGGAGTGAATGAATTC
>TRBJ2-7|.|TRBV7-8|.
CASSPPPSGHEQYF
TGTGCCAGCAGCCCTCCCCCTTCGGGCCACGAGCAGTACTTC
>TRBJ2-4|many|TRBV25-1|.
CASSELGAGHTKNIQYF
TGTGCCAGCAGTGAATTAGGGGCCGGACACACAAAAAACATTCAGTACTTC
>TRBJ1-4|many|TRBV27|.
CASSLLGNNEKLFF
TGTGCCAGCAGTTTATTGGGGAATAATGAAAAACTGTTTTTT
>TRBJ1-4|many|TRBV7-9|TRBD1
CASGYRGSNEKLFF
TGTGCCAGCGGCTACAGGGGCAGTAATGAAAAACTGTTTTTT
>TRBJ2-7|many|TRBV29-1|TRBD1
CSARTGGLQYF
TGCAGCGCCCGGACAGGGGGCCTACAGTACTTC
>TRBJ2-3|many|TRBV27|.
CASSLRGTDTQYF
TGTGCCAGCAGTTTGCGGGGCACAGATACGCAGTATTTT
>TRBJ2-1|.|TRBV10-3|TRBD2
CAISDSTGTSGINEQFF
TGTGCCATCAGTGACTCCACAGGGACTAGCGGGATCAATGAGCAGTTCTTC
>TRBJ1-4|many|TRBV12-3/TRBV12-4|.
CASSLEAATNEKLFF
TGTGCCAGCAGTTTAGAAGCAGCTACTAATGAAAAACTGTTTTTT
>TRBJ2-7|many|TRBV4-1|.
CASSQEGQGGKKYF
TGCGCCAGCAGCCAAGAAGGGCAGGGTGGAAAAAAGTACTTC
>TRBJ2-1|many|TRBV5-6|.
CASSLAHEQFF
TGTGCCAGCAGCTTGGCCCATGAGCAGTTCTTC
>TRBJ2-2|.|TRBV6-1|.
CASSRNRGLAAGELFF
TGTGCCAGCAGTCGCAACAGGGGACTGGCGGCCGGGGAGCTGTTTTTT
>TRBJ1-2|few|TRBV5-1|.
CASSLGRGVYGYTF
TGCGCCAGCAGCTTGGGGAGGGGAGTCTATGGCTACACCTTC
>TRBJ1-5|many|TRBV5-5|.
CASSYYPIGMGQPQHF
TGTGCCAGCAGCTATTACCCGATCGGGATGGGGCAGCCCCAGCATTTT
>TRBJ2-7|many|TRBV5-1|TRBD1
CASSLYRGHDEQYF
TGCGCCAGCAGCTTATACAGGGGGCACGACGAGCAGTACTTC
>TRBJ2-3|many|TRBV11-1|TRBD2
CASINGLAGIHTPDTQYF
TGTGCCAGCATCAACGGGCTAGCGGGCATTCACACTCCAGATACGCAGTATTTT
>TRBJ1-1|many|TRBV12-3/TRBV12-4|.
CASSLAVRTTEAFF
TGTGCCAGCAGTTTAGCAGTTAGGACCACTGAAGCTTTCTTT
>TRBJ2-3|many|TRBV11-2|TRBD2
CASSDLRTSQAPPPDTQYF
TGTGCCAGCAGCGATCTCCGGACTAGCCAGGCCCCCCCGCCAGATACGCAGTATTTT
>TRBJ2-3|many|TRBV7-6|TRBD1
CASSSIRDRGPDTQYF
TGTGCCAGCAGCTCAATTAGGGACAGGGGGCCAGATACGCAGTATTTT
>TRBJ1-2|few|TRBV12-3/TRBV12-4|TRBD1
CASSYRDRGGYTF
TGTGCCAGCAGTTATCGGGACAGGGGAGGCTACACCTTC
>TRBJ2-7|many|TRBV20-1|.
CSASDSFLYEQYF
TGCAGTGCCTCGGACAGTTTTCTCTACGAGCAGTACTTC
>TRBJ2-7|many|TRBV5-1|.
CASSLAPRVEQYF
TGCGCCAGCAGCTTGGCCCCCAGGGTCGAGCAGTACTTC
>TRBJ2-7|many|TRBV6-1|.
CASSKPSGTQMREQYF
TGTGCCAGCAGTAAACCATCCGGGACCCAGATGAGGGAGCAGTACTTC
>TRBJ2-7|many|TRBV7-9|.
CASSYIDSSSYEQYF
TGTGCCAGCAGCTACATCGACAGCTCCTCCTACGAGCAGTACTTC
>TRBJ1-1|many|TRBV5-1|.
CASSLAWGNTEAFF
TGCGCCAGCAGCTTGGCCTGGGGGAACACTGAAGCTTTCTTT
>TRBJ1-2|.|TRBV3-1|TRBD1
CASSQGWTGYGYTF
TGTGCCAGCAGCCAAGGGTGGACAGGCTATGGCTACACCTTC
>TRBJ2-6|.|TRBV12-3/TRBV12-4|.
CASSLGQGRSGANVLTF
TGTGCCAGCAGTTTGGGGCAGGGACGCTCTGGGGCCAACGTCCTGACTTTC
>TRBJ1-2|.|TRBV10-3|TRBD1
CAISSLVGQGEGYGYTF
TGTGCCATCAGTTCCTTAGTGGGACAGGGGGAAGGCTATGGCTACACCTTC
>TRBJ2-7|few|TRBV10-2|.
CASNGWISDEQYF
TGCGCCAGCAACGGGTGGATCTCGGACGAGCAGTACTTC
>TRBJ2-1|many|TRBV11-3|.
CASSLRYNEQFF
TGTGCCAGCAGCTTGCGGTACAATGAGCAGTTCTTC
>TRBJ2-1|.|TRBV25-1|TRBD2
CASSDRYPRTSGMYNEQFF
TGTGCCAGCAGTGATCGATACCCCAGGACTAGCGGGATGTACAATGAGCAGTTCTTC
>TRBJ1-2|many|TRBV11-2|.
CASSSLQRRATGYTF
TGTGCCAGCAGCTCCCTCCAACGTCGTGCGACGGGCTACACCTTC
>TRBJ1-5|.|TRBV28|.
CASKGSVNQPQHF
TGTGCCAGCAAAGGGAGCGTAAATCAGCCCCAGCATTTT
>TRBJ2-5|few|TRBV7-6|TRBD2
CASSWRIAGVETQYF
TGTGCCAGCAGCTGGAGAATAGCGGGAGTAGAGACCCAGTACTTC
>TRBJ1-1|many|TRBV20-1|.
CSAFPPGLKRTEAFF
TGCAGTGCTTTCCCGCCGGGCCTGAAAAGGACTGAAGCTTTCTTT
>TRBJ2-7|.|TRBV7-2|TRBD2
CASSSLAGGHYEQYF
TGTGCCAGCAGCTCACTAGCGGGAGGGCACTACGAGCAGTACTTC
>TRBJ1-6|few|TRBV20-1|.
CSAPLGVGPLHF
TGCAGTGCTCCCCTTGGGGTGGGACCCCTCCACTTT